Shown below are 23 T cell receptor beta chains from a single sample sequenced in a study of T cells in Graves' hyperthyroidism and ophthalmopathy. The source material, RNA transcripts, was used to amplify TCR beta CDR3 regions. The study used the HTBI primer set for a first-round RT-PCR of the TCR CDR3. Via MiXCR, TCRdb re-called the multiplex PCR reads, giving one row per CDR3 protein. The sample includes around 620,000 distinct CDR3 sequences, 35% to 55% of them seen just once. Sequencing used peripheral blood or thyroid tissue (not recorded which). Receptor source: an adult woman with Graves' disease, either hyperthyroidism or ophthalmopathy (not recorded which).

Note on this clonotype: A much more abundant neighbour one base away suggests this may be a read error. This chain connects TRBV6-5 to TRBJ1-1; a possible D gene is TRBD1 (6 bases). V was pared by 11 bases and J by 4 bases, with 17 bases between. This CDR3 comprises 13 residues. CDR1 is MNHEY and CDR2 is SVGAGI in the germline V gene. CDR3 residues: CASHGGQTTEAFF. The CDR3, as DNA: TGTGCCTCCCACGGGGGCCAAACCACTGAAGCTTTCTTT.

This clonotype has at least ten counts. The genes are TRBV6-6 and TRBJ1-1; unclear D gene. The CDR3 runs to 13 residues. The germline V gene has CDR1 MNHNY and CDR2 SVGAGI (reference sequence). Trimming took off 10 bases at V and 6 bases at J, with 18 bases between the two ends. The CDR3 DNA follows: TGTGCCACCACAGAACGGGCTCCGGCTGAAGCTTTCTTT. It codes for CATTERAPAEAFF.

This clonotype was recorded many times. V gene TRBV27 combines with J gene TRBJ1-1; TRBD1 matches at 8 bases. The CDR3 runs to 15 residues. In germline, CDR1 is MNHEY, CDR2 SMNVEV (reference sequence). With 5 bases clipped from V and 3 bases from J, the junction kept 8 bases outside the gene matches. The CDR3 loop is CASSRRTGSYTEAFF. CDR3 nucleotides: TGTGCCAGCAGTCGAAGGACAGGGAGTTACACTGAAGCTTTCTTT.

CDR3 loop: CASSLKRGASGNTIYF. The CDR3, as DNA: TGTGCCAGCAGCTTAAAGCGGGGGGCATCTGGAAACACCATATATTTT. The V and J genes are TRBV11-2 and TRBJ1-3, with a tentative D call TRBD1 (6 bases). The V gene lost 2 bases and the J gene lost 1 base, with 12 bases spanning the gap. The V gene's germline CDR1 is SGHAT and CDR2 FQNNGV. This CDR3 region has 16 residues.

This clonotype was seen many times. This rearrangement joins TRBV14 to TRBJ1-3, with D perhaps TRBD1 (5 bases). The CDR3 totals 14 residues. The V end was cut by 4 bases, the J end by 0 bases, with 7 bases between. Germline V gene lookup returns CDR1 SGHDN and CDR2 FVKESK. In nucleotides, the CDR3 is TGTGCCAGCAGCCGCGACAGCTCTGGAAACACCATATATTTT. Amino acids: CASSRDSSGNTIYF. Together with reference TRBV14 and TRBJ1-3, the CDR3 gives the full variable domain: EAGVTQFPSHSVIEKGQTVTLRCDPISGHDNLYWYRRVMGKEIKFLLHFVKESKQDESGMPNNRFLAERTGGTYSTLKVQPAELEDSGVYFCASSRDSSGNTIYFGEGSWLTVV.

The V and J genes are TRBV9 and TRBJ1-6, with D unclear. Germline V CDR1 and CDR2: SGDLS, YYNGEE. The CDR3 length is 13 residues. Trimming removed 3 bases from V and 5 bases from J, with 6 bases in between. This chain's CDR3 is CASSADNNSPLHF. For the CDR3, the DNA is TGTGCCAGCAGCGCAGATAATAATTCACCCCTCCACTTT. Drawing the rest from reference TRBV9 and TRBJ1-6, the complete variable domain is DSGVTQTPKHLITATGQRVTLRCSPRSGDLSVYWYQQSLDQGLQFLIQYYNGEERAKGNILERFSAQQFPDLHSELNLSSLELGDSALYFCASSADNNSPLHFGNGTRLTVT.

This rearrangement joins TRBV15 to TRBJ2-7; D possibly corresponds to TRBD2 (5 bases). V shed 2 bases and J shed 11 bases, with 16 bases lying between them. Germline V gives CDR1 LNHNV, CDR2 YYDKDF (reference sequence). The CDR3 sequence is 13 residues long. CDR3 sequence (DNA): TGTGCCACCAGCAGACTAAGGGCCGGGGTGAAGTACTTC. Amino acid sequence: CATSRLRAGVKYF. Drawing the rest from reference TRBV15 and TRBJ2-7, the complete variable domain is DAMVIQNPRYQVTQFGKPVTLSCSQTLNHNVMYWYQQKSSQAPKLLFHYYDKDFNNEADTPDNFQSRRPNTSFCFLDIRSPGLGDTAMYLCATSRLRAGVKYFGPGTRLTVT.

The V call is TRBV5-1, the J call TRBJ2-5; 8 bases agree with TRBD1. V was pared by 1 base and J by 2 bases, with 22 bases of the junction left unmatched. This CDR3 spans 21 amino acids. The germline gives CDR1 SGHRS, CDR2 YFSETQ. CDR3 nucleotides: TGCGCCAGCAGCTTGACAGGCAGCCCACCCCAGGGACAGGCGTTTCAAGAGACCCAGTACTTC. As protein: CASSLTGSPPQGQAFQETQYF.

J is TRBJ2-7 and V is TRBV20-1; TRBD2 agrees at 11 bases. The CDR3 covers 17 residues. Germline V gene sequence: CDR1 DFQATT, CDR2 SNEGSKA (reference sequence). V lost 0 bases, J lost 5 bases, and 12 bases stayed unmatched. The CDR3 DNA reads TGCAGTGCTAGAGATAGTAAACTAGCGGGAGTATGGAACGAGCAGTACTTC. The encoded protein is CSARDSKLAGVWNEQYF.

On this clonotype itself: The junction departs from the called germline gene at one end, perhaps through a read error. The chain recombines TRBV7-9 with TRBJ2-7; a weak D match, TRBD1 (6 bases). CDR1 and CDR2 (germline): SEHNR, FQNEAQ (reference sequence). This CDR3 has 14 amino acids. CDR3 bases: TGTGCCTGCAGTTCTACAGGGAACAACTACGAGCAGTACTTC. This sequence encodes CACSSTGNNYEQYF.

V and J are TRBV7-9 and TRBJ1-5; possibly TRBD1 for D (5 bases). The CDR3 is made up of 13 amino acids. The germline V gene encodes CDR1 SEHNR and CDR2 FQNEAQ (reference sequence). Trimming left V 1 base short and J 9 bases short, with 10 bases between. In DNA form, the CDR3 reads TGTGCCAGCAGCTTAGAGGGGAGCAGGCCCCAGCATTTT. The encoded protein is CASSLEGSRPQHF.

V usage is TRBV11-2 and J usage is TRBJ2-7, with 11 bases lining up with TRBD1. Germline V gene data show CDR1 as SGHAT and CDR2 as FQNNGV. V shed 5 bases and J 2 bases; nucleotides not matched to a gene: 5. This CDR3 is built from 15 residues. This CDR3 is CASSVGQGATYEQYF. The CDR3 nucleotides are TGTGCCAGCAGCGTCGGACAGGGGGCAACCTACGAGCAGTACTTC.

CDR3 protein: CASSQFRGSTGELFF. Written as DNA, the CDR3 is TGCGCCAGCAGCCAATTCAGGGGCAGCACCGGGGAGCTGTTTTTT. The chain couples TRBV4-1 to TRBJ2-2; D is possibly TRBD1 (6 bases). The CDR3 loop spans 15 amino acids. The germline CDR1 and CDR2 sequences are MGHRA and YSYEKL. The germline V and J ends were trimmed by 2 bases and 4 bases, with 11 bases remaining between them.

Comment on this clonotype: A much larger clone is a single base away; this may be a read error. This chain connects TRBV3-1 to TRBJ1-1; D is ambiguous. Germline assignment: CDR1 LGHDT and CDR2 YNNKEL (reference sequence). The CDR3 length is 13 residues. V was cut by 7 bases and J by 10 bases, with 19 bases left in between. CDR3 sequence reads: CASNLPSVGRAFF. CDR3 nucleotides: TGTGCCAGCAACCTACCGAGTGTGGGAAGAGCTTTCTTT.

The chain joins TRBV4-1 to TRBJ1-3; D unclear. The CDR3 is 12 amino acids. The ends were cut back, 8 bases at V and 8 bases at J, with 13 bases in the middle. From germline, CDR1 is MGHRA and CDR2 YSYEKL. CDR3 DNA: TGCGCCAGCGGCCTAGAGGCAGACACCATATATTTT. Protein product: CASGLEADTIYF.

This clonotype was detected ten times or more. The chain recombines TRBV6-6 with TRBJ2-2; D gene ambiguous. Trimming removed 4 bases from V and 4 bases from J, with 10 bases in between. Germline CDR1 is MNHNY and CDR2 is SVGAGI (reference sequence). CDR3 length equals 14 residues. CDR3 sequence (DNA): TGTGCCAGCAGTTGGAATAGAGGCACCGGGGAGCTGTTTTTT. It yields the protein CASSWNRGTGELFF.

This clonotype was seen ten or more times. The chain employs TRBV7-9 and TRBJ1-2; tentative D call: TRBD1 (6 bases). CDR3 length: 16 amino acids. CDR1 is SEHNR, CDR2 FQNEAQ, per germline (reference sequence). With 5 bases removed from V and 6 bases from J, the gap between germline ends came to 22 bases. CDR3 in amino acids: CASSRTTGGVEDGYTF. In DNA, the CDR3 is TGTGCCAGCAGCCGCACGACAGGAGGAGTTGAGGATGGCTACACCTTC.

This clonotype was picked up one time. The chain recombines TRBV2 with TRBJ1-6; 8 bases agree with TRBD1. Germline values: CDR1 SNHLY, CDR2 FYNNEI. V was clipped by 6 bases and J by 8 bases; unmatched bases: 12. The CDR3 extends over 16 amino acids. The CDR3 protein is CASSPRQGIVHSPLHF. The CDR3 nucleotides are TGTGCCAGCAGCCCAAGACAGGGGATCGTACATTCACCCCTCCACTTT.

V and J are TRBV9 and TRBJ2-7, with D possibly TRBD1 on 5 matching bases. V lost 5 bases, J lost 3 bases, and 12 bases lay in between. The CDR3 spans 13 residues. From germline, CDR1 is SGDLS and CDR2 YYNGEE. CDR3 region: CASRDSYGYEQYF. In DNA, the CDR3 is TGTGCCAGCAGAGACAGCTATGGCTACGAGCAGTACTTC. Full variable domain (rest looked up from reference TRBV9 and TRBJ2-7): DSGVTQTPKHLITATGQRVTLRCSPRSGDLSVYWYQQSLDQGLQFLIQYYNGEERAKGNILERFSAQQFPDLHSELNLSSLELGDSALYFCASRDSYGYEQYFGPGTRLTVT.

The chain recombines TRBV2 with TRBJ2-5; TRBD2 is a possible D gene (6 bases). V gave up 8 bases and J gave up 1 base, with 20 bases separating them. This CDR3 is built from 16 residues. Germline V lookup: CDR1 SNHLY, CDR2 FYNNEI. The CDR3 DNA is TGTGCCAGCGGGGAAGGTTGGGGAGGCCCCCAAGAGACCCAGTACTTC. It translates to CASGEGWGGPQETQYF.

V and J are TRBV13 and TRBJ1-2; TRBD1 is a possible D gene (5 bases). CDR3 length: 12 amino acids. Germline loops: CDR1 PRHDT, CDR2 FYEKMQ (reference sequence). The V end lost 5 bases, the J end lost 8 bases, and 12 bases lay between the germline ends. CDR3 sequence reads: CASSPGREGYTF. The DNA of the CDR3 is TGTGCCAGCAGCCCGGGACGCGAAGGCTACACCTTC.

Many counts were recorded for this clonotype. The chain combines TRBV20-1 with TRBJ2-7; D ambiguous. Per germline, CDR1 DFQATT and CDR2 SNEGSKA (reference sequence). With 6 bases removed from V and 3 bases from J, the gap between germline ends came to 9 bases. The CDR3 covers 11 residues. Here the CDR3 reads CSAAIHYEQYF. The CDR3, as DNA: TGCAGTGCAGCTATCCACTACGAGCAGTACTTC.

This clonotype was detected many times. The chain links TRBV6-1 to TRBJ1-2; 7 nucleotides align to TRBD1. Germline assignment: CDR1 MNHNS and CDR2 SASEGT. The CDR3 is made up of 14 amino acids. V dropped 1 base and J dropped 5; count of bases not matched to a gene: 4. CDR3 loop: CASSEDRGRYGYTF. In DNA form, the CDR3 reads TGTGCCAGCAGTGAAGACAGGGGACGTTATGGCTACACCTTC.